Listed here is a single TCR beta chain. This clone was picked up one time. Its antigen is still unknown. Nothing much larger sits one base from this clone, and base qualities are not available. This sample was included in a study of cytomegalovirus exposure and HLA in healthy donors (dated by TCRdb to between 2016 and 2019). Notes on the research overall: According to an earlier analysis of a few hundred of the donors, about 179 million T cells yielded 100 million or so unique TCR beta sequences and approximately 300 Gb of sequence data. In a later analysis, previously published TCR beta repertoires from about 640 donors were re-analyzed and high-resolution HLA genotyping was added so that TCR occurrence patterns could be studied. Because of strong linkage in the cohort, four or five DR-DQ haplotypes were treated as single units for association and clustering. Both class I and class II loci were covered by HLA typing, at four-digit resolution. Using immunosequencing, the study profiled T cell repertoires from 666 subjects and related those repertoires to cytomegalovirus serostatus. Every repertoire in the discovery cohort had been generated on one and the same sequencing platform. Typing coverage varied by locus: about 620-630 donors for A, B, C, DRB1 and DQB1; around 560 for DQA1; over 600 for DPA1; around 490 for DPB1. Besides the first cohort of approximately 710 subjects, a separate validation cohort made up of about 120 different subjects was used. Among about 370 genotyped donors of the cohort, an average of approximately 220,000 unique TCR beta nucleotide sequences was sequenced per donor, of which about 19% were non-productive. Genome-wide SNP genotypes for about 65% of the 666 donors were used in a later genetic analysis, which treated that subset as a discovery cohort. Rather than using new phenotypic data, the later analysis identified candidate immune exposures from TCR beta sequences and from how often those sequences occurred across donors. Of the roughly 390 genotyped donors, 65% to 90% fell in the genetic ancestry cluster associated with self-reported Caucasian donors. An earlier analysis of some 500 of the donors used high-throughput TCR beta sequencing to judge whether each TCR beta V gene segment behaved as functional or pseudogenic. An early release covering approximately 600 HLA-typed donors comprised approximately 300 gigabases of sequencing data and tens of millions of unique TCR sequences. The study was designed to test whether signatures of past pathogen exposure could be identified by cataloging public T cell receptors. Donor age, sex, ethnicity and CMV serostatus were compiled together with the repertoire data. To predict cytomegalovirus infection status, the study combined high-throughput TCR immunosequencing, statistical association of individual TCRs with disease status, and machine learning. What the work shows at the level of the full study, not this receptor alone: Correlated functional status among segregating V segments might be attributable to linkage disequilibrium, but an unknown experimental factor could not be ruled out. In vitro tests confirmed that three of the cytomegalovirus-associated TCR beta chains recognize cytomegalovirus antigens. Immune exposure information for the cohort was limited to CMV serostatus. Compared with equally common non-associated chains, HLA-associated TCR beta chains in a later analysis were more clonally expanded and had lower generation probabilities. Some IMGT-functional V segments, including TRBV6-2 and TRBV6-3, could not be distinguished by the 87-base-pair reads and were therefore excluded. Cytomegalovirus status was reported to be diagnosed by the classifier with high specificity and sensitivity in both the original and validation cohorts. In an earlier analysis of some 550 of the donors, most TCR beta V segments were observed in productive rearrangements about 90% or about 30% of the time, broadly matching IMGT annotations. It was suggested by the authors that the approach could potentially be generalized to other disease states and immunological phenotypes. Fewer than 20 rarely observed V segments, including chromosome 9 orphons, were excluded from the earlier analysis of just under 600 of the donors because counts were too low. Compared with the roughly 710-donor mean, donors in an Asian-associated ancestry cluster had fewer N-insertions in productive TCRs, according to a later genetic analysis. When HLA alleles, especially DR and DQ, strongly co-occurred, attributing TCR associations to individual alleles was difficult. According to a later analysis, most CMV-associated TCR beta chains appeared to be HLA-restricted, and the HLA associations seemed to be driven largely by CMV exposure. Sequencing depth was assumed to be roughly uniform across donors in the presence/absence analyses, though that assumption may not hold. A further reported finding was that TCR beta sequences accurately predicted the HLA-A and HLA-B alleles for most subjects in the first cohort. According to a later analysis, TCR association rates differed among HLA loci, with DRB1 alleles showing the most associated TCRs and HLA-C alleles showing the fewest. In the study, 164 TCR beta chains were listed as associated with cytomegalovirus. According to a later analysis, parvovirus B19, influenza, CMV and Epstein-Barr virus appeared linked to several top co-occurrence clusters. Specific HLA alleles were associated with roughly 17,000 TCR beta sequences at a false discovery rate of 0.05 in a later analysis. A cluster of highly shared sequence variants was judged likely to be a technical artifact of the sequencing pipeline. Because HLA typing was missing for some donors at each locus, association tests included only the typed subset. This cohort had only TCR beta chains sequenced, and the lack of alpha or paired-chain data limited which features could be detected. While some public TCRs were present in many individuals, most TCR sequences turned up only very rarely across donors. In a later genetic analysis, a missense DCLRE1C variant was associated with V-gene and J-gene trimming of TCR beta chains, and the association was replicated in an independent cohort.

Library preparation used the immunoSEQ multiplex PCR assay. A mixture of 60 forward primers for TCR Vbeta segments and 13 reverse primers for TCR Jbeta segments was used in the multiplex PCR. The CDR3 region of rearranged TCR beta genes was amplified from genomic DNA with a multiplex PCR assay. The Illumina HiSeq System was used to sequence the amplified TCR beta libraries as 87-base-pair reads. In the source study's methods: A later analysis counted tens of millions of unique TCR beta chains across the approximately 700 repertoires, and roughly 10 million of these chains were shared by at least two donors. A nearest-neighbor algorithm error-corrected the raw reads and collapsed the reads into unique sequences, merging closely related sequences to remove PCR and sequencing errors. To assign V, D and J gene segments, CDR3 sequences were aligned to IMGT reference sequences. Each retained sequence needed at least a six-nucleotide match to both a V gene segment and a J gene segment. A rearrangement was called productive if the CDR3 had no stop codons and remained in frame with V and J, and every other rearrangement was called non-productive. CDR3 was defined by IMGT convention, running from the second conserved V-encoded cysteine to the conserved J-encoded phenylalanine. The earlier analysis of 587 of the donors excluded sequences that lacked an unambiguous match to a single V gene segment. In an earlier analysis of some 590 of the donors, V segments were called functional above 56.7% productive rearrangements and were called segregating when the between-donor standard deviation exceeded 5%. A statistical classification framework was built for diagnosing cytomegalovirus status from the catalog of TCR beta chain sequences. In a later analysis, V and J genes were assigned by comparing TCR nucleotide sequences against IMGT/GENE-DB human TR gene sequences. The TCRdist pipeline was used in a later analysis to assign CDR3 sequences and most-parsimonious VDJ recombination scenarios. In a later analysis, every TCR beta chain was defined by the combination of its CDR3 amino acid sequence and its V-gene family, and reads without a unique V-gene family were dropped. A later analysis removed 592 highly shared, low-generation-probability nucleotide sequences to deal with suspected cross-contamination and a sequencing artifact. In a later analysis, a clonal expansion index for each public chain was calculated from normalized within-repertoire ranks of inferred template counts. A later analysis computed generation probabilities with a VDJ recombination model fitted to out-of-frame rearrangements, and checked the results against IGoR. A later analysis scored TCR-TCR, TCR-HLA and TCR-CMV co-occurrence with hypergeometric tests, applying a repertoire-size bias correction to TCR pairs. False discovery rates were estimated in a later analysis by permuting HLA or CMV assignments 20 times. In a later analysis, co-occurring TCRs were grouped using DBSCAN, with TCRdist sequence similarity added in when clustering inside HLA-allele-positive subsets. Repertoires with fewer than 30,000 or more than 120,000 public chains were left out of co-occurrence clustering, as were about 5 repertoires with anomalous nucleotide sharing. Drawn from immuneACCESS, this table holds only the in-frame rearrangements with V and J called that TCRdb kept. Clones are partly lost; checked studies trace under half to an unresolved V gene and leave the rest unexplained. The D gene and trimming were derived from the DNA, and the V and J assignments and clone size from that table. This sample comprises under 150,000 clones, 70% to 80% of them detected only once. Together, the top ten hold approximately 8.2% of the sample.

V is cut by 6 bases and J by 3 bases, and the space between the germline ends is 17 bases. Measured from the cysteine to the phenylalanine, the CDR3 is 15 residues long. Of the read, only the CDR3 DNA is kept; its 45 bases are in frame from base 1. Looking up the germline V gene yields CDR1 MNHNS and CDR2 SASEGT. The cohort consisted of fewer than 700 healthy bone marrow donors. All cohort members were sampled while nominally healthy, although unrecorded immune exposures were likely present. The donor was CMV seropositive and was included in the group of 250 to 350 seropositive cohort members. Each donor provided a peripheral blood sample, and peripheral blood mononuclear cells were used for TCR beta sequencing. The Qiagen DNeasy Blood Extraction Kit was used to extract genomic DNA from the blood cell samples.

The specimen sequenced was PBMCs. The chain joins TRBV6-1 to TRBJ1-1; a tentative D match to TRBD1 spans 6 bases. This TCR was sampled from a woman between 50 and 59 years old in good health and CMV-seropositive. CDR3 protein: CASSQMTGGYTEAFF. The sequenced DNA: TGTGCCAGCAGCCAAATGACAGGCGGCTACACTGAAGCTTTCTTT.